A selection of T cell receptor beta chains follows, all from one sample in a study of T-cell memory formation after mild COVID-19. TCRdb re-analysed the 5' RACE reads in MiXCR, keeping a single row per CDR3 protein. The sample consists of about 470,000 distinct CDR3 sequences, 20% to 25% of them appearing once. The material sequenced was PBMCs or a T cell subset sorted from them (not recorded which). Receptor source: an adult woman who had mild COVID-19 (a few samples of this study predate the infection). Cell type and time point are not known. The CDR3 runs from the conserved cysteine through the conserved F or W.

TRBV6-2/TRBV6-3 | CASIGSGRAHLYNEQFF
TRBV11-2 | CASSLDLVQGGYEQYF
TRBV29-1 | CSGSGTAYNEQFF
TRBV7-2 | CASSLGQITDTQYF
TRBV6-5 | CASSYSSAGSYEQYF
TRBV28 | CASLLAGGQEQYF
TRBV20-1 | CSARILGREYEQYF
TRBV6-6 | CASSETNTEAFF
TRBV7-2 | CASSRDRNYNEQFF
TRBV4-1 | CASSQERDQPQHF
TRBV6-5 | CASSYEAGAGEKLFF
TRBV5-1 | CASSGGTSGGSWEDTQYF
TRBV3-1 | CASSPRAWGLMGEQFF
TRBV12-3/TRBV12-4 | CASSLGYAYNEQFF
TRBV7-2 | CASSLGQAQFF
TRBV12-3/TRBV12-4 | CASALTTVTDTQYF
TRBV6-2/TRBV6-3 | CASNRQGTYNEQFF
TRBV14 | CASSWDSIRTDTQYF
TRBV5-5 | CASSSLPGNLEQFF
TRBV6-4 | CASSDTDRGSDTQYF
TRBV28 | CASSPDFPSNEKLFF
TRBV7-8 | CASSLGLGAQPQHF
TRBV9 | CASSPGTSGGGEQFF
TRBV28 | CASSFGGGNEKLFF
TRBV29-1 | CSVEDTLSYEQYF
TRBV3-1 | CASSQGGGKEQFF
TRBV7-2 | CASSFEGTGRAYEQYF
TRBV20-1 | CSARGGQANEQFF
TRBV6-4 | CASSDRAGAGYNEQFF
TRBV12-3/TRBV12-4 | CASSFGHQNTEAFF
TRBV29-1 | CSVDYDRGLTGELFF
TRBV4-1 | CASSSVAQIYGYTF
TRBV24-1 | CATSESRGDRGGETQYF
TRBV5-6 | CASSRTTGNEQFF
TRBV30 | CACTRGRGTEAFF
TRBV25-1 | CASSDRRSKETQYF
TRBV6-5 | CASSTPGLAGVRTGELFF
TRBV11-2 | CASTFMGGNTDTQYF
TRBV3-1 | CASSQGDPRVQFF
TRBV2 | CASRPGGAGQPQHF
TRBV18 | CASSSGGTQETQYF
TRBV7-2 | CASSWQGGLNTGELFF
TRBV5-1 | CASRSRDRGTGELFF
TRBV2 | CASTREGTDTQYF
TRBV7-9 | CASSPPDRGLDGYTF
TRBV6-5 | CASSKLEEKLFF
TRBV6-6 | CASTQGATYEQYF
TRBV5-1 | CASSLFKGLETQYF
TRBV6-5 | CASSYIGGAAEEQYF
TRBV2 | CASSDGGTRQYF
TRBV3-1 | CASSLGSGSGGELFF
TRBV20-1 | CSADSSAEPDYNEQFF
TRBV7-8 | CASSLYAGEDEQYF